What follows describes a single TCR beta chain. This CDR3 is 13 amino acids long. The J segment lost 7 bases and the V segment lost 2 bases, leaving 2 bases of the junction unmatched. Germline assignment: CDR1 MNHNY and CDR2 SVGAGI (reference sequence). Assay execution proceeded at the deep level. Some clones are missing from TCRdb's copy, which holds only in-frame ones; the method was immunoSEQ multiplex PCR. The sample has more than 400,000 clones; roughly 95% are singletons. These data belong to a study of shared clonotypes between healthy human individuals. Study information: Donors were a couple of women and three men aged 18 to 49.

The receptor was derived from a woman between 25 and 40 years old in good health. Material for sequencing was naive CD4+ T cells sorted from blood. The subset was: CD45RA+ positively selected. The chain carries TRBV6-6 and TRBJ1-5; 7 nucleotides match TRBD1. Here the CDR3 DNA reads TGTGCCAGCAGTTACGACAGGGAGCAGCCCCAGCATTTT. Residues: CASSYDREQPQHF.